The entry below gives a single T cell receptor beta chain sequence along with its context. The read ends 3 residues shy of where the CDR3 ends; the end is completed using the germline J gene. V was shortened by 0 bases and J by 5 bases, with 14 bases between the two germline ends. This CDR3 contains 15 residues. CDR1 is SGHTA, CDR2 FQGNSA, per germline. This specimen belongs to a study of T cells in women clearing cervical HPV infection. Measured with immunoSEQ multiplex PCR; TCRdb has only the in-frame clones, and not every one. The sample has roughly 25,000 clones. The source is a woman between 18 and 70 years old with a cervical HPV16 infection that either progressed to CIN3+ or cleared (not recorded which). The rearrangement joins TRBV7-2 to TRBJ2-7; D may correspond to TRBD1 or TRBD2 (5 bases each). The sample was blood buffy coat. The part of the CDR3 DNA that was read is TGTGCCAGCAGCTTAGCGGGGCATGGGAGAGACGAG. Residues: CASSLAGHGRDE. From start to end, the CDR3 is CASSLAGHGRDEQYF.